What follows describes a single T cell receptor beta chain. No antigen is known for it. Within one base of it there is no much larger clone, and no base qualities were kept. This specimen comes from a study of blood T cell repertoires in COVID-19 (dated by TCRdb to 2020 to 2021). About the investigation overall: The collaborator samples originated in the United States, Italy and Spain and spanned the acute and convalescent phases of COVID-19. The dataset comprised deeply sampled blood TCRbeta repertoires from subjects exposed to, actively infected with, or recovered from COVID-19. HLA class I and class II types, where available, came from metadata supplied by the sample provider rather than from assay-based typing. Samples were obtained from the ongoing ImmuneRACE study (first 160 participants) and from 1,254 subjects provided by 6 global collaborators. The prospective study material was composed of cDNA or gDNA derived from T cells, B-cell-depleted T cells, or PBMCs. The repertoires were made available in a free public database intended to serve as a resource for research on the immune response to SARS-CoV-2. The sample metadata nearly always contained a de-identified subject ID, COVID-19 status, age in years and sex. Results the study describes overall, beyond this receptor: How much clinical and demographic metadata was included differed by source and by participant, and the metadata was provided uncurated.

The collaborating institutions used their own protocols to collect whole blood in K2EDTA tubes. For TCRbeta analysis, collaborators shipped samples in one of three forms: frozen whole blood, isolated PBMCs, or DNA extracted from either of those sample types. CDR1 is given as DFQATT and CDR2 as SNEGSKA, both from the germline V gene (reference sequence). From cysteine to phenylalanine, the CDR3 is 15 amino acids long. Only the CDR3 DNA is retained, 45 bases long and in frame from the first base. V gives up 3 bases and J gives up 1 base, and the segment between their germline ends measures 15 bases. TCRbeta CDR3 regions were amplified from genomic DNA by means of the immunoSEQ Assay, a bias-controlled multiplex PCR. The paper's processing steps were these. The number of nucleated cells in each sample was estimated from the amplification of reference gene primers within the assay. Sequence reads were collapsed and filtered to measure the absolute abundance of every unique TCRbeta CDR3 rearrangement. Productive Simpson clonality was computed per sample as the square root of Simpson's diversity index over productive rearrangements. As stored in TCRdb, this immuneACCESS dataset retains in-frame rearrangements with V and J assigned. A fraction of the clones does not appear; measured against another copy, unresolved V genes explain less than half of the discrepancy, and the remainder lacks a known reason. The DNA was the basis for D and trimming; V, J and clone size are from that table. Present in this sample are 200,000 to 250,000 clones, almost 90% of which were seen just once. Of the sample, 2.5% to 3.5% is held by the ten largest clones.

The clonotype was recovered from a woman in her fifties or sixties with acute or convalescent COVID-19. Specimen: peripheral blood. The chain couples TRBV20-1 to TRBJ1-1; 5 matching bases give a weak D call of TRBD1. The CDR3 here reads CSASGRAHGNTEAFF. The sequenced DNA is TGCAGTGCTAGTGGCAGGGCCCATGGGAACACTGAAGCTTTCTTT.